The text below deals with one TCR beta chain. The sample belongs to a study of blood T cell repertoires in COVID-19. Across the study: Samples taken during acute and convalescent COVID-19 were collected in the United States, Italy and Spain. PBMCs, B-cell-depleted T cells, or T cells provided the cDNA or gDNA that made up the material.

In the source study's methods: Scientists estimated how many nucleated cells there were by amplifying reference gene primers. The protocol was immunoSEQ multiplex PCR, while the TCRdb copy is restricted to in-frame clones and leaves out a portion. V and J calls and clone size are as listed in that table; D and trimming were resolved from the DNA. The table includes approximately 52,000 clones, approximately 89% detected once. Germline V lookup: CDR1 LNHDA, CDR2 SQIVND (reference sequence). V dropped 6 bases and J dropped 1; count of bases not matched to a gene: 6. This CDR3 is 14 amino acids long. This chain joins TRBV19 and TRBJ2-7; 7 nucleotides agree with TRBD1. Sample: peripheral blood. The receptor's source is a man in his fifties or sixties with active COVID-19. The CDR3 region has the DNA TGTGCCAGTAGCCAACCGGGACAGTCCTACGAGCAGTACTTC. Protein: CASSQPGQSYEQYF.